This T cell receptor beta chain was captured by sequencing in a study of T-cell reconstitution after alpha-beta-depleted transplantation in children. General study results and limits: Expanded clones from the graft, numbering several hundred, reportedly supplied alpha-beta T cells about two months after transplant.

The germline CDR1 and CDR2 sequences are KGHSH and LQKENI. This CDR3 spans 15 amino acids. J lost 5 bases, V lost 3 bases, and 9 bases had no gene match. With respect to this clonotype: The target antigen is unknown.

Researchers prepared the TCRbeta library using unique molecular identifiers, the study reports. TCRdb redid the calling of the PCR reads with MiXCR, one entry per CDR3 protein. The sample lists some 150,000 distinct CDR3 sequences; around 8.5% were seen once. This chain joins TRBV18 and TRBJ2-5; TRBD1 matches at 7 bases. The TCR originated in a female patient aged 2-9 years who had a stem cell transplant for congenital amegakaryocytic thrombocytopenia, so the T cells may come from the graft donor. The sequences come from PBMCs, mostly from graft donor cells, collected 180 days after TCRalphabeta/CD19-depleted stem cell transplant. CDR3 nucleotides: TGTGCCAGCTCACCCAGCAAGGGGGCGCAGGAGACCCAGTACTTC. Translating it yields CASSPSKGAQETQYF.